This TCR beta chain came from a study of beta chain features in type 1 diabetes (dated by TCRdb to the late 2010s). With regard to the full study: No differences in mean age, gender distribution, total cell number or subset yield were found between patients and healthy donors. A total of some 100,000,000 sorted cells were examined across all samples, and a strong correlation was observed between cell number per subset and RNA yield. The study compared the TCRB repertoires of sorted circulating CD4+ T cell subsets in recently diagnosed type 1 diabetes patients with those in matched healthy donors. Whereas all 30 or so donors provided naive and central memory subsets, regulatory and stem cell-like memory subsets were isolated from just 8 patients and roughly eight healthy donors. The paper as a whole reports these results and caveats: Fewer insertions and more nucleotide deletions at VDJ recombination sites were observed in patients with type 1 diabetes, implying thymic rearrangement abnormalities. Because small numbers of individuals were included in the HLA sub-analyses, any influence of HLA type on TCRB rearrangement was left unresolved. Type 1 diabetes patients showed a moderate but significant shortening of TCRB CDR3 length in all four CD4+ subsets. Because cDNA rather than genomic DNA was sequenced, highly expressing activated cells could have been over-represented, although no difference in activation and CD3 levels was found between groups. Naive, central memory and regulatory TCRB repertoires appeared more similar among patients than among healthy donors. Shorter templates might have been favored by PCR, but patient and control samples were amplified and corrected together, so both groups would have been affected equally by any skew.

The entire amount of isolated RNA was reverse transcribed using the High Capacity cDNA Reverse Transcription Kit, so the sequenced TCRB transcripts were expressed ones. Deep immunoSEQ sequencing was performed on naive, central memory and regulatory T cell samples, with an average of around 3.5 million total reads per sample. After sorted cells were lysed in RLT buffer, RNA was extracted with DNase-treated RNeasy Micro or Mini kits, with the choice depending on cell number. Each cell subset was processed on its own to prevent cross-contamination, while patient and healthy donor samples were processed together. TCRB sequences were amplified from cDNA with the immunoSEQ multiplex PCR, producing 87-bp fragments spanning the CDR3 region. Sequencing of the amplicons was done on the Illumina HiSeq platform. Per the source publication's procedure: PCR bias was computationally corrected using synthetic template baselines, reads within Hamming distance 2 were collapsed, and singletons that could not be merged were discarded. Reads were aligned against IMGT to assign V, D and J genes, CDR3 length and insertions or deletions at six rearrangement sites. Within each subset, clonotype counts were normalized to sorted cell number, and only after that were true diversity and Gini coefficients computed with the tcR R package. The overlap coefficient, calculated on TCRB nucleotide sequences, was used to quantify repertoire sharing. Out-of-frame TCRB sequences from naive cells were analyzed to stand in for the pre-selection repertoire. Sourced from immuneACCESS, this table was stored by TCRdb with only in-frame sequences that have V and J called. A share of the clones is absent; for the studies checked, an unresolved V gene accounts for under half, and the remainder has no known explanation. That table is the source of V, J and clone size, and D and trimming were worked out from the DNA. A total of almost 250,000 clones appear in this sample, about 14% of them only once. The top ten constitute more than 0.02% of the sample.

About this clone itself: The antigen this receptor binds is unknown. No qualities accompany the bases; no much larger clone lies one base away.

V is pared back by 5 bases and J by 8 bases, with 9 bases lying between the germline termini. Including the terminal cysteine and phenylalanine, the CDR3 comprises 11 residues. The entry retains the CDR3 DNA only, 33 bases that are in frame from base 1. From a lookup of the germline V gene (reference sequence), CDR1 and CDR2 are SEHNR and FQNEAQ. A single peripheral blood draw of around 120 mL on average was collected from each donor into heparinised tubes. Naive, central memory, regulatory and stem cell-like memory CD4+ T cells were sorted on a BD FACSAria II using a panel including CD45RO, CCR7, CD25, CD127, CD95 and CD27. A purity above 95% was achieved for all sorted populations. PBMCs were isolated right away by Lymphoprep density gradient centrifugation and were stained directly, without culture. To minimize batch effects, samples were stained and sorted in pairs, one healthy donor with one patient per experiment.

Sequencing was carried out using naive CD4+ T cells from blood. Interpreted using the paper, the cell subset or site label stands for: true naive CD4+ T cells. The receptor was isolated from a woman aged 40 to 55 in good health. The rearrangement combines TRBV7-9 with TRBJ1-1, with the D segment identity uncertain. CDR3 region: CASSEPQEAFF. Here is the DNA: TGTGCCAGCAGCGAACCACAAGAAGCTTTCTTT.